This T cell receptor (beta chain) emerged from a study of tissue T cells after allogeneic stem cell transplantation. This table comes from immunoSEQ multiplex PCR, and its TCRdb copy is limited to in-frame clones, with some not included. This table has some 3,200 clones, around 45% appearing once. Details on this clone: Mouse names are used for the genes. The sequenced fragment ends 1 residue before the CDR3 boundary, so the rest is inferred from the germline J gene.

V shed 5 bases and J 0 bases; nucleotides not matched to a gene: 3. Germline lookup yields CDR1 NNHNN and CDR2 SYGAGS (reference sequence). The CDR3 length is 14 residues. Sample time point: mouse harvest day 14 after allogeneic transplant. Each mouse received 10^7 T-cell-depleted marrow cells plus 10^6 splenic CD5+ T cells by tail vein. This clonotype was sampled from a female BALB/c mouse given C57BL/6 T cells with graft-versus-host disease after an allogeneic hematopoietic cell transplant. This chain links TRBV13-2 with TRBJ2-3; 7 bases line up with TRBD2. The material sequenced was gut tissue. The CDR3: CASGLGISAETLYF. Incomplete CDR3 DNA: TGTGCCAGCGGACTGGGGATTAGTGCAGAAACGCTGTAT.